The rows below give T cell receptor beta chains drawn from one sample of a study of molecular identifiers for immune sequencing clone quantification. TCRdb fed the PCR reads into MiXCR, producing one record per CDR3 protein. The sample has more than 70,000 distinct CDR3 sequences, approximately 22% seen once. Sequencing input: naive CD8+ T cells from blood, with Jurkat cell RNA spiked in. These receptor sequences come from a human donor in good health. Some libraries in this study had Jurkat cell RNA spiked in. The CDR3 runs from the conserved cysteine through the conserved F or W. Each record gives: CDR3 length, D gene, J gene, V gene, clone size, CDR3 DNA, CDR3 protein. A D gene is named only where the DNA matches it firmly. Size tells how often a clone was seen (once, few, many) or the class of an expanded clone, and some rows leave it out.

16 TRBD2 TRBJ2-2 TRBV19 many TGTGCCAGTAGTATGAGGCTAGCGGGACGGACCGGGGAGCTGTTTTTT CASSMRLAGRTGELFF
13 NA TRBJ2-7 TRBV7-9 few TGTGCCAGCAGCTCGTCGGCTGGGGGCGAGCAGTACTTC CASSSSAGGEQYF
14 NA TRBJ2-3 TRBV10-3 many TGTGCCATCAGTGACGGTCAAGGCACAGATACGCAGTATTTT CAISDGQGTDTQYF
15 TRBD2 TRBJ2-7 TRBV7-2 many TGTGCCAGCAGCTGGACTAGCGGGACCTCCTACGAGCAGTACTTC CASSWTSGTSYEQYF
14 NA TRBJ2-7 TRBV7-9 few TGTGCCAGCAGCTTTAAACAGCTACCCTACGAGCAGTACTTC CASSFKQLPYEQYF
13 NA TRBJ1-4 TRBV6-2/TRBV6-3 few TGTGCCAGCTTGGACAGCCTTAATGAAAAACTGTTTTTT CASLDSLNEKLFF
14 NA TRBJ1-5 TRBV7-9 many TGTGCCAGCAGCTCGAGCGGGGGGCCACAGCCCCAGCATTTT CASSSSGGPQPQHF
15 NA TRBJ2-3 TRBV11-2 many TGTGCCAGCAGCGGTCTTGGACACGGGGCAGATACGCAGTATTTT CASSGLGHGADTQYF
13 NA TRBJ2-3 TRBV30 many TGTGCCTGGATGTGGTCTAGCACAGATACGCAGTATTTT CAWMWSSTDTQYF
15 NA TRBJ2-2 TRBV7-4 many TGTGCCAGCAGCTTCAAGGGTTCGGACACCGGGGAGCTGTTTTTT CASSFKGSDTGELFF
16 TRBD1 TRBJ1-5 TRBV19 few TGTGCCAGTAGTATGGGGGACAGGGGGCTTCATCGGCCCCAGCATTTT CASSMGDRGLHRPQHF
15 TRBD2 TRBJ2-1 TRBV6-6 many TGTGCCAGTGGGAGCTACGCGGGAGGTTACAATGAGCAGTTCTTC CASGSYAGGYNEQFF
16 NA TRBJ2-1 TRBV27 NA TGTGCCAGCAGTGGGGATCATGCCGACCCCTACAATGAGCAGTTCTTC CASSGDHADPYNEQFF
17 TRBD1 TRBJ1-1 TRBV28 many TGTGCCAGCAGTCGACCGGGACAGGGGGCGGGTAACACTGAAGCTTTCTTT CASSRPGQGAGNTEAFF
19 NA TRBJ2-6 TRBV27 NA TGTGCCAGCAGTCCGGTTACGCCCCCTCAAGCTCCTGGGGCCAACGTCCTGACTTTC CASSPVTPPQAPGANVLTF
11 NA TRBJ1-5 TRBV5-5 many TGTGCCAGCAGCTTGACTCAGCCCCAGCATTTT CASSLTQPQHF
11 NA TRBJ2-5 TRBV28 many TGTGCCAGCAGTTTATCGAAGACCCAGTACTTC CASSLSKTQYF
16 TRBD1 TRBJ1-2 TRBV4-3 many TGCGCCAGCAGCCAAGCCGGGGGCCGGGACAGCTATGGCTACACCTTC CASSQAGGRDSYGYTF
13 TRBD1 TRBJ2-5 TRBV27 many TGTGCCAGCAGAGACAGGGAGCAAGAGACCCAGTACTTC CASRDREQETQYF
14 TRBD2 TRBJ2-7 TRBV4-3 many TGCGCCAGCAGCCAAGCCCGGGGGGGGTACGAGCAGTACTTC CASSQARGGYEQYF
15 TRBD2 TRBJ2-3 TRBV5-4 few TGTGCCAGCAGCTACGGGACTAGCGGCACAGATACGCAGTATTTT CASSYGTSGTDTQYF
15 NA TRBJ1-5 TRBV4-3 NA TGCGCCAGCAGCCAAGATCGTGGAGGATACCAGCCCCAGCATTTT CASSQDRGGYQPQHF
13 NA TRBJ2-7 TRBV11-3 NA TGTGCCAGCAGTTCCATTAACGGGGACGAGCGGTACTTC CASSSINGDERYF
17 TRBD1 TRBJ1-3 TRBV7-9 many TGTGCCAGCAGCTACCGGGACAGGGACCTCTCTGGAAACACCATATATTTT CASSYRDRDLSGNTIYF
15 TRBD2 TRBJ2-7 TRBV7-2 many TGTGCCAGCAGCTTAGGGACTAGCGTTCCGGGGGAGCAGTACTTC CASSLGTSVPGEQYF
15 TRBD2 TRBJ2-5 TRBV27 NA TGTGCCGGCAGTTACTCTCCGGGGGGGCAAGAGACCCAGTACTTC CAGSYSPGGQETQYF
14 NA TRBJ2-5 TRBV6-4 NA TGTGCCAGCAGTTACGGTCCAGGGTCAGAGACCCAGTGCTTC CASSYGPGSETQCF
11 NA TRBJ2-2 TRBV7-9 NA TGTGCCAGCAGAGGACTGGGGGAGCTGTTTTTT CASRGLGELFF
13 NA TRBJ1-1 TRBV7-9 many TGTGCCAGCAGCTCATTTCCGGACATTGAAGCTTTCTTT CASSSFPDIEAFF
14 NA TRBJ2-1 TRBV27 NA TGTGCCAGCAGCCCGTATGTCTCCTACAATGAGCAGTTCTTC CASSPYVSYNEQFF
12 NA TRBJ2-7 TRBV12-3/TRBV12-4 few TGTGCCAGCAGTTTTATAGTATACGAGCAGTACTTC CASSFIVYEQYF
13 NA TRBJ1-1 TRBV6-2/TRBV6-3 many TGTGCCAGCACCGATATCAGGGGAGATGAAGCTTTCTTT CASTDIRGDEAFF
14 NA TRBJ1-5 TRBV7-9 NA TGTGCCAGCAGCCGACCTGGGCTCGCAGATACGCAGCATTTT CASSRPGLADTQHF
15 TRBD2 TRBJ2-2 TRBV20-1 many TGCAGTGCTGGGGGACTAGCGGGTTACACCGGGGAGCTGTTTTTT CSAGGLAGYTGELFF
16 NA TRBJ1-1 TRBV29-1 many TGCAGCGTTGATGTTTTGGTTGCAAAGACGAACACTGAAGCTTTCTTT CSVDVLVAKTNTEAFF
14 TRBD1 TRBJ2-1 TRBV19 few TGTGCCAGTAGTCTACGACAGGGTTTCGATGAGCAGTTCTTC CASSLRQGFDEQFF
13 NA TRBJ1-1 TRBV20-1 many TGCAGTGCTACCCCCTGGGGGGACACTGAAGCTTTCTTT CSATPWGDTEAFF
16 NA TRBJ2-6 TRBV12-3/TRBV12-4 many TGTGCCAGCACCGCGGACGGAAGCTCTGGGGCCAACGTCCTGACTTTC CASTADGSSGANVLTF
14 NA TRBJ2-1 TRBV28 NA TGTGCCAGCAGTTTCCGGCTCTCCTACAATGAGCAGTTCTTC CASSFRLSYNEQFF
14 NA TRBJ2-7 TRBV7-9 NA TGTGCCAGCAGCCCCTATTTGGGGGATGGGGAGCAGTACTTC CASSPYLGDGEQYF
13 NA TRBJ1-5 TRBV27 NA TGTGCCAGCAGGCAGGGGCAATATCAGCCCCAGCATTTT CASRQGQYQPQHF
14 NA TRBJ2-7 TRBV4-3 NA TGCGCCAGCAGCCAAGGTCCCCTCACCTACGAGCAGTACTTC CASSQGPLTYEQYF
14 TRBD1 TRBJ2-2 TRBV27 few TGTGCCAGCAGTCCCGGGACAGGGACCGGGGAGCTGTTTTTT CASSPGTGTGELFF
13 NA TRBJ2-7 TRBV6-5 many TGTGCCAGCAGTTACACAGAATCCTACGAGCAGTACTTC CASSYTESYEQYF
17 NA TRBJ1-4 TRBV7-6 NA TGTGCCAGCAGCTCATCATGGGGAGGTTCCCAAGGGGAAAAACTGTTTTTT CASSSSWGGSQGEKLFF
16 NA TRBJ2-3 TRBV11-2 many TGTGCCAGCAGCGGGGAATATGGACAGTTGATAGATACGCAGTATTTT CASSGEYGQLIDTQYF
16 NA TRBJ2-7 TRBV7-6 many TGTGCCAGCAGCTTAGGGACTGGCCTCGGAGGGGACGAGCAGTACTTC CASSLGTGLGGDEQYF
17 NA TRBJ2-3 TRBV28 many TGTGCCAGCAGTTCCCCTTTCCGACTAGGCGAAACAGATACGCAGTATTTT CASSSPFRLGETDTQYF
14 TRBD2 TRBJ2-2 TRBV7-9 NA TGTGCCAGCAGCTGGACTAGCAACACCGGGGAGCTGTTTTTT CASSWTSNTGELFF
13 TRBD2 TRBJ2-7 TRBV11-1 NA TGTGCCAGCAGAATAGCGGGAAGCTACGAGCAGTACTTC CASRIAGSYEQYF
14 NA TRBJ2-1 TRBV7-9 many TGTGCCAGCAGCTTAGGGGGCAGCGGGCATGAGCAGTTCTTC CASSLGGSGHEQFF
16 NA TRBJ2-5 TRBV4-1 few TGCGCCAGCAGCCAAGACCCTTTTACCCCGGGAGAGACCCAGTACTTC CASSQDPFTPGETQYF
14 TRBD1 TRBJ2-1 TRBV7-9 many TGTGCCAGCAGCCCCGGACAGGGGGCTTATGAGCAGTTCTTC CASSPGQGAYEQFF
11 TRBD1 TRBJ2-1 TRBV6-5 many TGTGCCAGCGGGACAGGAGATGAGCAGTTCTTC CASGTGDEQFF